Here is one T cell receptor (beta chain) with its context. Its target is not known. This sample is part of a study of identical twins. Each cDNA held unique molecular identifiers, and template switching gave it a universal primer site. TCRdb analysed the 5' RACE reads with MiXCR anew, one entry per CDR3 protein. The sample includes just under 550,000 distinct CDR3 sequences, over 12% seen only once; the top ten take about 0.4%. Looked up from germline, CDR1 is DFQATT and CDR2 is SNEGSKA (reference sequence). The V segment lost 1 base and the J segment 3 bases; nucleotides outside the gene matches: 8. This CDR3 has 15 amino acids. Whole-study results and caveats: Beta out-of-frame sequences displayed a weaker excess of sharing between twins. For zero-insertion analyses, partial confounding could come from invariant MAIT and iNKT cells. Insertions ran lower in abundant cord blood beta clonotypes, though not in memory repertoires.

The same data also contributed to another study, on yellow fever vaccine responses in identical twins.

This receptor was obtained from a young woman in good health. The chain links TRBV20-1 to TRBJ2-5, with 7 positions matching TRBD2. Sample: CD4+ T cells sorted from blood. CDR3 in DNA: TGCAGTGCTAGAGCGTTGGGCGGGAGAGAAGAGACCCAGTACTTC. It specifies CSARALGGREETQYF.